The TCR beta chain described here comes from a study of cytomegalovirus exposure and HLA in healthy donors. Notes on the study in general: Segments of the TCR beta V type were, in most cases, productive about 87% or about 30% of the time in an earlier analysis. It was reported that the classifier diagnosed cytomegalovirus status with high specificity and sensitivity in both the original and validation cohorts. A later examination showed that TCR association rates differed by HLA locus, with DRB1 most and HLA-C fewest.

PCR employed 60 Vbeta and 13 Jbeta primers. Per the authors' pipeline: In a later analysis, of about 80 million unique beta chains, roughly 9.9 million appeared in at least two donors. Measured with immunoSEQ multiplex PCR; TCRdb has only the in-frame clones, and not every one. The DNA was the basis for D and trimming; V, J and clone size are from that table. This table has 120,000 or so clones, around 80% appearing once. J gave up 2 bases and V 3 bases, and 7 bases lay outside the gene matches. The CDR3 has 16 amino acids. Per germline, CDR1 SGHNT and CDR2 YYREEE (reference sequence). On this clone itself: Its antigen is still unknown.

The source material was PBMCs. The receptor was derived from a female donor in good health and CMV-seronegative. The V gene is TRBV5-4, the J gene TRBJ2-7; TRBD1 agrees at 11 bases. The CDR3 bases are TGTGCCAGCAGCTCCCGGACAGGGGGCAAAACCTACGAGCAGTACTTC. The encoded protein is CASSSRTGGKTYEQYF.